The T cell receptor beta chain under discussion was sequenced for a study of cytomegalovirus exposure and HLA in healthy donors. Regarding the study as a whole: Earlier results showed most TCR beta V segments being productive about 87% or about 30% of the time.

The PCR used 60 Vbeta and 13 Jbeta primers. Method: immunoSEQ multiplex PCR; TCRdb's copy keeps in-frame clones and lacks some. The repertoire shows 75,000 to 85,000 clones; the top ten hold less than 5%. In the case of this clone: Its antigen is as yet unknown.

The sequenced material came from PBMCs. The clonotype was recovered from a man between 18 and 29 years old in good health and CMV-seropositive.

Here the CDR3 DNA reads TGCGCCAGCAGCTTGGACCAGGGGGTAAGGACTGAAGCTTTCTTT. This encodes CASSLDQGVRTEAFF. This rearrangement joins TRBV5-1 to TRBJ1-1; 7 bases are shared with TRBD1. With V trimmed by 0 bases and J by 5 bases, 7 bases remained unmatched. CDR1 is SGHRS, CDR2 YFSETQ, per germline. This CDR3 is built from 15 residues.